The following is a TCR beta chain sequence with its context. Its cognate antigen is unknown. The CDR3 has 15 amino acids. V lost 3 bases, J lost 3 bases, and 11 bases lay in between. Germline CDR1 reads MGHRA; CDR2 reads YSYEKL. This sample is drawn from a study of T-cell memory formation after mild COVID-19. TCRdb reprocessed the 5' RACE reads with MiXCR, giving one entry per CDR3 protein. The data hold 450,000 or so distinct CDR3 sequences, with 20% to 30% observed a single time. Study results and limitations: From day 15 to 85, contracting clones were balanced between CD4 and CD8, whereas later expanders leaned toward CD4+. CD4+ contracting clones were mainly CM and EM; CD8+ ones, EMRA. Cross-reactive memory seemingly joined, as some responding clones were found in pre-infection memory.

The TCR comes from an adult woman who had mild COVID-19 (a few samples of this study predate the infection). Cell type and time point are not known. The V gene is TRBV4-1, the J gene TRBJ2-2, with D perhaps assigned TRBD1 or TRBD2 (5 bases each). The sequencing sample was made of PBMCs or a T cell subset sorted from them (not recorded which). CDR3 loop: CASSQGQGDTGELFF. The CDR3 DNA reads as TGCGCCAGCAGCCAGGGGCAGGGAGACACCGGGGAGCTGTTTTTT.